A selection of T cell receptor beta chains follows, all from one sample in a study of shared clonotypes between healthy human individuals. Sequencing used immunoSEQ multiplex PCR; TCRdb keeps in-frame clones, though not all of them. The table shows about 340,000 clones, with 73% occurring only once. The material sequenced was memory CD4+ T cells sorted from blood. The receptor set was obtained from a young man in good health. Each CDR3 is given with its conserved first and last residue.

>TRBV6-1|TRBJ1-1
CASTRQGRTEAFF
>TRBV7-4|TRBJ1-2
CASSFEGYTF
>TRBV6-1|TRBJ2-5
CASSVGGETQYF
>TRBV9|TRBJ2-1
CASSVASGYSSYNEQFF
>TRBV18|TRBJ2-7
CASSPWDRGREQYF
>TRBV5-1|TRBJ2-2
CASAGTGNTGELFF
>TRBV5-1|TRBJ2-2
CASSLSYGTGELFF
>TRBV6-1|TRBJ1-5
CASDPGTGGRQPQHF
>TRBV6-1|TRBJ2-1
CASLDGRAQYNEQFF
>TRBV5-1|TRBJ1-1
CASSPPRGVDPANTEAFF
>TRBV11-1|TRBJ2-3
CASSLGPRGRGDTQYF
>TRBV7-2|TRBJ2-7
CASSFAGTGVHEQYF
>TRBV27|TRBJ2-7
CASSPFPPGTGGAPQYF
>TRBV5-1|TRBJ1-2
CASSLVPTNYGYTF
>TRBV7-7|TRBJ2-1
CASSLATVSPSYNEQFF
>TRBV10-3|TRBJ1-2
CAISGDREGGYGYTF
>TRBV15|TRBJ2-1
CATRPGTISNEQFF
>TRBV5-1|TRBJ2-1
CASSLTAPESGTNEQFF
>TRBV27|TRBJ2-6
CASSYNSGANVLTF
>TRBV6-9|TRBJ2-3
CASSLQAGGLSTDTQYF
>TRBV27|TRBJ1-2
CASSPWTGARGYTF
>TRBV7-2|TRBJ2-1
CASSSSFGGAYNEQFF
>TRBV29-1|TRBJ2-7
CSVGGDRDEQYF
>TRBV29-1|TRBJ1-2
CSVEGQGFGGYTF
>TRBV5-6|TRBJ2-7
CASSRGVSYEQYF
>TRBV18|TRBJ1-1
CASSGTGMNTEAFF
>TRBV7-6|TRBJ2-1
CASSTSWGRDNEQFF
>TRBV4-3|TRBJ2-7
CASSRTGTGGYEQYF
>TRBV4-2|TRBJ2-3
CASSQDPSVSDTQYF
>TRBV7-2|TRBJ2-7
CASSLGDTTYEQYF
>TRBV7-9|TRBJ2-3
CASSFETHQDTQYF
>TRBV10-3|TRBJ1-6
CAIRQGSLNSPLHF
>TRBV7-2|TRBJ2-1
CASSLVGTYNEQFF
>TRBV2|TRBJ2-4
CARGGPDRGAKNIQYF
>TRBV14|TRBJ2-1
CASSQDLKFRDFSYNEQFF
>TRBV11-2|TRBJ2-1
CASSSLAGVQYNEQFF
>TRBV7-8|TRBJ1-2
CASSFRGLNYGYTF
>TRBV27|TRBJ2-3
CASRRLGLAGAKGTDTQYF
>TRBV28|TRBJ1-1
CASREVSVTEAFF
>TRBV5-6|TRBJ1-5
CASSWGDSNQPQHF
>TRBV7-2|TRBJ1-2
CASSYGTVYGYTF
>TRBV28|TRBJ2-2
CASRSGTGGSGELFF
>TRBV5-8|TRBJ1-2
CASSLVGRTSGYTF
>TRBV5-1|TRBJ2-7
CASNSAQGREQYF
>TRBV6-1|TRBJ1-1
CAARGMGLENTEAFF
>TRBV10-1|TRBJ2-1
CASSESRVNNEQFF
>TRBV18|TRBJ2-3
CASSSSYTDTQYF
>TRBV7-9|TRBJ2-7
CASSPQGAGLAYEQYF
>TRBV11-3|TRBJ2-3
CASSLGGTDTQYF
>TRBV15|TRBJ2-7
CATSRDSGRGRTYEQYF
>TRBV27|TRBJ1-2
CASSQVRGRGLGLDGYTF
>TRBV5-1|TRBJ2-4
CASSPDLPKNIQYF